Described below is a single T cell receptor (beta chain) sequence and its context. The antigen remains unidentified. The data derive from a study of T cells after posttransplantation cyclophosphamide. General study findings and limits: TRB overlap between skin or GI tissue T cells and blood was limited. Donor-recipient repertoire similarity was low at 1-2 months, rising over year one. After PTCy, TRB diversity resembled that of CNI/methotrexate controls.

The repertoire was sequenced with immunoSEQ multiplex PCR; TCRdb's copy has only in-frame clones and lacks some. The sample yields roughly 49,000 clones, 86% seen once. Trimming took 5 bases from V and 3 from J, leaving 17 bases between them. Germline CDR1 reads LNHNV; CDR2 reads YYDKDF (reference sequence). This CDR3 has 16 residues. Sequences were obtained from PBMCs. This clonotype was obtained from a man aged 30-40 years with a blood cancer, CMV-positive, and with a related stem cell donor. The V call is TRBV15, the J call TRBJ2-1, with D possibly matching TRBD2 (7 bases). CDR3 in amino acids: CATSGQSAGRYNEQFF. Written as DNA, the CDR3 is TGTGCCACCAGCGGACAGTCAGCGGGGCGCTACAATGAGCAGTTCTTC.